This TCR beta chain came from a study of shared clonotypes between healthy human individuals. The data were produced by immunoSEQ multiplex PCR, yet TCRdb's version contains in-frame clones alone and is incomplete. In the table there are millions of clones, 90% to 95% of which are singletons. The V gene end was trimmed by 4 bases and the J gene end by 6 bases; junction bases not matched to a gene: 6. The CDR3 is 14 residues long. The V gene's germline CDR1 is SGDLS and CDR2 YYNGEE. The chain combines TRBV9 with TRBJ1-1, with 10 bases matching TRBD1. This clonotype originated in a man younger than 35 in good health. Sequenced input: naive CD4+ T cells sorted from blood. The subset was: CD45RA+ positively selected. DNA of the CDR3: TGTGCCAGCAGCCCCCCGGGACAGGGGTCTGAAGCTTTCTTT. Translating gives CASSPPGQGSEAFF.